These 20 T cell receptor beta chains came from one sample sequenced in a study of blood T cell repertoires in COVID-19. Method: immunoSEQ multiplex PCR; TCRdb's copy keeps in-frame clones and lacks some. The sample contains 95,000 to 100,000 clones, about 88% of which appear only once. Source material: peripheral blood. Receptors originate from a woman aged 55-70 years with acute or convalescent COVID-19.

The chain combines TRBV19 with TRBJ1-5; 10 positions match TRBD1. Trimming at V came to 7 bases and at J to 6 bases, leaving 6 bases not matched to a gene. This CDR3 spans 14 amino acids. Germline V gene data show CDR1 as LNHDA and CDR2 as SQIVND (reference sequence). DNA of the CDR3: TGTGCCAGTAAGCAGGGACAGGGGTTTCAGCCCCAGCATTTT. This codes for CASKQGQGFQPQHF.

This sequence joins TRBV6-5 and TRBJ1-2; TRBD1 aligns across 8 bases. V trimming: 5 bases; J trimming: 4 bases; junction bases outside the gene matches: 9. The germline CDR1 and CDR2 sequences are MNHEY and SVGAGI. The CDR3 has 15 amino acids. The CDR3 coding sequence is TGTGCCAGCAGTCCCCCGACAGGGGCTGGCTATGGCTACACCTTC. Encoded protein: CASSPPTGAGYGYTF.

This clone was seen once. The chain joins TRBV9 to TRBJ1-1, with D maybe TRBD1 (6 bases). Trimming left V 0 bases short and J 1 base short, with 7 bases between. The CDR3 loop spans 14 amino acids. CDR1 and CDR2 from the germline V gene are SGDLS and YYNGEE. CDR3 loop: CASSVGGQNTEAFF. DNA of the CDR3: TGTGCCAGCAGCGTAGGGGGACAGAACACTGAAGCTTTCTTT.

V is TRBV4-2 and J is TRBJ1-2, with D perhaps TRBD1 (5 bases). This CDR3 has 14 amino acids. Trimming took 0 bases from V and 6 from J, leaving 11 bases between them. Per germline, CDR1 LGHNA and CDR2 YNFKEQ. The CDR3 sequence is CASSQEVQGNGYTF. In DNA form, the CDR3 reads TGTGCCAGCAGCCAAGAGGTCCAGGGAAATGGCTACACCTTC.

The chain couples TRBV12-3 or TRBV12-4 to TRBJ1-2; 10 nucleotides align to TRBD1. The CDR3 runs 13 residues. With 7 bases clipped from V and 6 bases from J, the junction kept 5 bases outside the gene matches. The CDR3 sequence: CASNTDRGHGYTF. As DNA, the CDR3 is TGTGCCAGCAACACTGACAGGGGGCATGGCTACACCTTC.

The chain recombines TRBV30 with TRBJ2-3, with 7 bases lining up with TRBD2. Germline V CDR1 and CDR2: GTSNPN, SVGIG (reference sequence). CDR3 length equals 14 residues. Trimming cost V 5 bases and J 0 bases; bases outside gene matches: 5. The CDR3 region has the DNA TGTGCCTGGGGAGCGGGGTTAAGCACAGATACGCAGTATTTT. This encodes CAWGAGLSTDTQYF.

V is TRBV12-3 or TRBV12-4 and J is TRBJ1-2; no definite D call. The V end lost 2 bases, the J end lost 4 bases, and 8 bases lay between the germline ends. This CDR3 comprises 13 residues. This CDR3 is CASSLPPVYGYTF. CDR3 in DNA: TGTGCCAGCAGTTTACCCCCTGTCTATGGCTACACCTTC.

This chain links TRBV11-3 with TRBJ1-4; 9 bases fit TRBD1. Germline values: CDR1 SGHNT, CDR2 YENEEA. The length of the CDR3 is 15 residues. After removal of 3 bases from V and 8 bases from J, the junction contained 7 bases not matched to a gene. The CDR3, as DNA: TGTGCCAGCAGCTTGTATGGGACAGGGACCGAAAAACTGTTTTTT. This encodes CASSLYGTGTEKLFF. The full variable domain, its missing parts supplied by reference TRBV11-3 and TRBJ1-4, is EAGVVQSPRYKIIEKKQPVAFWCNPISGHNTLYWYLQNLGQGPELLIRYENEEAVDDSQLPKDRFSAERLKGVDSTLKIQPAELGDSAVYLCASSLYGTGTEKLFFGSGTQLSVL.

The gene calls are TRBV30 and TRBJ1-3; D remains unclear. This CDR3 region has 16 residues. V shed 0 bases and J shed 2 bases, with 14 bases lying between them. The V gene's germline CDR1 is GTSNPN and CDR2 SVGIG (reference sequence). The CDR3, as DNA: TGTGCCTGGAGTGTAAGGCGGCATTCCCCTGGAAACACCATATATTTT. Protein product: CAWSVRRHSPGNTIYF. The complete variable domain, with remaining parts taken from reference TRBV30 and TRBJ1-3, reads SQTIHQWPATLVQPVGSPLSLECTVEGTSNPNLYWYRQAAGRGLQLLFYSVGIGQISSEVPQNLSASRPQDRQFILSSKKLLLSDSGFYLCAWSVRRHSPGNTIYFGEGSWLTVV.

The gene calls are TRBV28 and TRBJ1-6, with D unresolved. This CDR3 comprises 14 residues. V was cut by 2 bases and J by 10 bases, with 12 bases left in between. Per germline, CDR1 MDHEN and CDR2 SYDVKM. Here the CDR3 reads CASSLQVVHSPLHF. CDR3 nucleotide sequence: TGTGCCAGCAGTTTACAGGTGGTACACTCACCCCTCCACTTT.

This chain uses TRBV24-1 with TRBJ1-5; D not certain. Germline lookup yields CDR1 KGHDR and CDR2 SFDVKD. Deletions cut 2 bases from V and 9 bases from J, with 13 bases between. This CDR3 is 14 amino acids long. The CDR3: CATSDSGRRAPQHF. As DNA, the CDR3 is TGTGCCACCAGTGATTCGGGCAGGAGGGCGCCCCAGCATTTT.

The CDR3 sequence: CASRRDRGMETQYF. CDR3 DNA sequence: TGTGCCAGCAGGAGGGACAGGGGAATGGAGACCCAGTACTTC. This chain joins TRBV2 and TRBJ2-5; TRBD1 matches 10 bases. Unmatched junction bases numbered 6, after V lost 6 bases and J lost 5 bases. The CDR3 covers 14 residues. The germline gives CDR1 SNHLY, CDR2 FYNNEI.

This clone was seen a single time. This chain connects TRBV12-3 or TRBV12-4 to TRBJ1-2; weak D call: TRBD1 (5 bases). The CDR3 length is 13 residues. V was pared by 0 bases and J by 7 bases, with 9 bases between. The chain's CDR3 is CASSLAGVGGYTF. The CDR3 DNA sequence: TGTGCCAGCAGTTTAGCAGGGGTTGGTGGCTACACCTTC.

This chain joins TRBV5-4 and TRBJ1-2; unclear D gene. The CDR3 is 13 residues long. V lost 0 bases, J lost 4 bases, and 7 bases lay in between. The germline V gene encodes CDR1 SGHNT and CDR2 YYREEE (reference sequence). CDR3 amino acids: CASSLDSPYGYTF. In DNA, the CDR3 is TGTGCCAGCAGCTTGGACAGCCCCTATGGCTACACCTTC.

The rearrangement links TRBV7-2 to TRBJ1-2, with 7 bases identical to TRBD1. Per germline, CDR1 SGHTA and CDR2 FQGNSA. Unmatched junction bases numbered 5, after V lost 5 bases and J lost 2 bases. CDR3 length: 14 residues. The CDR3 DNA reads TGTGCCAGCAGCCGGGACAGAAACAACTATGGCTACACCTTC. It specifies CASSRDRNNYGYTF.

As DNA, the CDR3 is TGTGCCAGCAGTTCCTGGACAGGGAGAAACATTCAGTACTTC. Translating gives CASSSWTGRNIQYF. J is TRBJ2-4 and V is TRBV27, with 8 bases lining up with TRBD1. V was clipped by 4 bases and J by 6 bases; unmatched bases: 5. The CDR3 spans 14 residues. CDR1 MNHEY and CDR2 SMNVEV come from the germline V gene (reference sequence).

The V and J genes are TRBV28 and TRBJ1-2, with 7 bases that match TRBD1. J gave up 4 bases and V 3 bases, and 14 bases lay outside the gene matches. Germline CDR1 and CDR2: MDHEN and SYDVKM. This CDR3 contains 17 residues. CDR3 residues: CASSFQGEGAWSYGYTF. CDR3 nucleotide sequence: TGTGCCAGCAGTTTCCAGGGAGAGGGGGCGTGGAGCTATGGCTACACCTTC.

The chain has TRBV2 and TRBJ2-7; no firm D call. Trimming removed 4 bases at V and 1 base at J, with 8 bases between. Per the germline V gene, CDR1 is SNHLY and CDR2 is FYNNEI. The CDR3 length is 13 residues. The CDR3 region is CASSAGQSYEQYF. The CDR3 DNA is TGTGCCAGCAGTGCTGGGCAGTCCTACGAGCAGTACTTC.

J is TRBJ2-5 and V is TRBV5-3, with D possibly matching TRBD2 (6 bases). TRBV5-3 is known as an ORF, though its function is uncertain. Trimming shortened V by 3 bases and J by 5 bases, and 11 bases separated the two germline ends. This CDR3 is 13 amino acids long. CDR3 sequence reads: CARSSDYLETQYF. CDR3 nucleotide sequence: TGTGCCAGAAGCTCGGACTACCTTGAGACCCAGTACTTC.

This chain connects TRBV29-1 to TRBJ2-3; 7 bases are shared with TRBD2. Germline lookup yields CDR1 SQVTM and CDR2 ANQGSEA. This CDR3 is 13 amino acids long. The V segment lost 3 bases and the J segment 2 bases; nucleotides outside the gene matches: 2. The DNA for the CDR3 is TGCAGCGTTGAGCGGGGGACCACAGATACGCAGTATTTT. Residues: CSVERGTTDTQYF.